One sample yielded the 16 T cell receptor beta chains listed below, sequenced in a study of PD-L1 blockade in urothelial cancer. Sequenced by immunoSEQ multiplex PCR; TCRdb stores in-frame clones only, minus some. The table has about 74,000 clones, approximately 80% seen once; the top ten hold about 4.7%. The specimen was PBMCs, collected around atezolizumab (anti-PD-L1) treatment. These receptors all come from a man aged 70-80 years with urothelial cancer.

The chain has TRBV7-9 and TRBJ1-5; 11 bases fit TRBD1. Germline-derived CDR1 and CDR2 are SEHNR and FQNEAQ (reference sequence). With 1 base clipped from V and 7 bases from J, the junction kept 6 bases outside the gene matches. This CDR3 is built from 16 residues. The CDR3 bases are TGTGCCAGCAGCTTAGTTGTGGGACAGGGGGGACAGCCCCAGCATTTT. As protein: CASSLVVGQGGQPQHF.

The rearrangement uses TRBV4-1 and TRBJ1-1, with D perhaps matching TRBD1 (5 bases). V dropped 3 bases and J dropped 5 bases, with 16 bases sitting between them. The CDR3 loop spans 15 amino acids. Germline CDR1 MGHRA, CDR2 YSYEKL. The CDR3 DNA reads TGCGCCAGCAGCCAGATCCGGGGCCGGGGGACTGAAGCTTTCTTT. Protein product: CASSQIRGRGTEAFF.

CDR3 coding DNA: TGTGCCAGCAGGGATCGTCAGCGTGTCACTGAAGCTTTCTTT. Translating gives CASRDRQRVTEAFF. The V gene is TRBV28, the J gene TRBJ1-1; D not resolved. Germline values: CDR1 MDHEN, CDR2 SYDVKM. V lost 6 bases and J lost 4, with 15 bases in between. CDR3 length: 14 residues.

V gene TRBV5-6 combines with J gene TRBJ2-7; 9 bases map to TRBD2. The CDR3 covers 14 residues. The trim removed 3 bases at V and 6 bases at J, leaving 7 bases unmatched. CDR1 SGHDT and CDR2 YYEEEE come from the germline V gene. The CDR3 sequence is CASSSGTSPREQYF. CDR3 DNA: TGTGCCAGCAGCTCAGGGACTAGCCCCCGCGAGCAGTACTTC. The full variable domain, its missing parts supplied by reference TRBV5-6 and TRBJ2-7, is DAGVTQSPTHLIKTRGQQVTLRCSPKSGHDTVSWYQQALGQGPQFIFQYYEEEERQRGNFPDRFSGHQFPNYSSELNVNALLLGDSALYLCASSSGTSPREQYFGPGTRLTVT.

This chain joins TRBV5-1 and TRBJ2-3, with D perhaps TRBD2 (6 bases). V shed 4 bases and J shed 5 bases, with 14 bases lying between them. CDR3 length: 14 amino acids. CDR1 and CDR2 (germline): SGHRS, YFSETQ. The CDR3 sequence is CASSVGRGEDTQYF. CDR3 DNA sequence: TGCGCCAGCAGCGTCGGGAGAGGGGAAGATACGCAGTATTTT.

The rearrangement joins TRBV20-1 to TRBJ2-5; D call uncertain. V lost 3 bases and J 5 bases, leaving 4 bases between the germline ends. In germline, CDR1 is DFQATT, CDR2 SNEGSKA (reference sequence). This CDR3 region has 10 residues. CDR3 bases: TGCAGTGCTAGCGTCGAGACCCAGTACTTC. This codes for CSASVETQYF.

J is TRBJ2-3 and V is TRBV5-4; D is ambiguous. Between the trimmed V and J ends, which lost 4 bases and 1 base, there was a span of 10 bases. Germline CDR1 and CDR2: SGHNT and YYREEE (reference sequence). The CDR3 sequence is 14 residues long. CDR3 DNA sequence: TGTGCCAGCAGCAGTTCTAGAGGCACAGATACGCAGTATTTT. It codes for CASSSSRGTDTQYF.

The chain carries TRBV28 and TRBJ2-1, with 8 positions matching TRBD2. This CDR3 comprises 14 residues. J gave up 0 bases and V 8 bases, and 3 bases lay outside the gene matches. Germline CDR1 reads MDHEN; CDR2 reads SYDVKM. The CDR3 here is CASLRGGSYNEQFF. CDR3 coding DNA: TGTGCCAGCCTCCGGGGGGGCTCCTACAATGAGCAGTTCTTC.

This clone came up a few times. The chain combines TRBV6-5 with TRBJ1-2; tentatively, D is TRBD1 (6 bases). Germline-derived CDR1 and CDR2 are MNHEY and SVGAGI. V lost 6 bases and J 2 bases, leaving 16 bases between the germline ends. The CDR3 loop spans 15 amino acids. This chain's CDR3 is CASRTQGRRNYGYTF. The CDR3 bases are TGTGCCAGCAGGACCCAGGGGAGAAGGAACTATGGCTACACCTTC.

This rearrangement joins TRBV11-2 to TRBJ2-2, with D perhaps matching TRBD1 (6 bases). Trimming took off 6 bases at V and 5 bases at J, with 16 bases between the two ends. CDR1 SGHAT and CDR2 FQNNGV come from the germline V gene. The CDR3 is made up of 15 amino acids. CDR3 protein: CASSENRATTGELFF. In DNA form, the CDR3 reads TGTGCCAGCAGTGAGAACAGGGCAACGACCGGGGAGCTGTTTTTT. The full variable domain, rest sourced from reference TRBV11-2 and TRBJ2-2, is EAGVAQSPRYKIIEKRQSVAFWCNPISGHATLYWYQQILGQGPKLLIQFQNNGVVDDSQLPKDRFSAERLKGVDSTLKIQPAKLEDSAVYLCASSENRATTGELFFGEGSRLTVL.

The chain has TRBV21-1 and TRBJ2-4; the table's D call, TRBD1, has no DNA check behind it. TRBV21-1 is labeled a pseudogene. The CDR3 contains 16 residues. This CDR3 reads CASSSRVGQTINIQYF. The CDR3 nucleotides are TGTGCCAGCAGCAGTAGGGTTGGACAGACCATAAACATTCAGTACTTC.

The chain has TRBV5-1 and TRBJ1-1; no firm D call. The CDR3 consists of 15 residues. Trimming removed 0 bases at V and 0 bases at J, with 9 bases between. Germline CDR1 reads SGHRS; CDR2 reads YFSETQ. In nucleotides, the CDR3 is TGCGCCAGCAGCTTGGGGGCAGGTTTGAACACTGAAGCTTTCTTT. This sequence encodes CASSLGAGLNTEAFF.

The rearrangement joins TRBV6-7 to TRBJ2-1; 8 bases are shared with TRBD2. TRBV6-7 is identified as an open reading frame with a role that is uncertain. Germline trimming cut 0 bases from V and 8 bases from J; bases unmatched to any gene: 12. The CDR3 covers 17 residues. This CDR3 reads CASSYSTEQRETDEQFF. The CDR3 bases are TGTGCCAGCAGTTACTCCACCGAACAGCGGGAGACGGATGAGCAGTTCTTC.

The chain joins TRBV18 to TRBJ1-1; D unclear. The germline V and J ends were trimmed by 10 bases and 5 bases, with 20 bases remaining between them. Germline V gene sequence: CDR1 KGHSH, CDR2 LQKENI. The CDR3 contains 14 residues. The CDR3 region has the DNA TGTGCCACCAGCACGACTATACTGGGAACTGAAGCTTTCTTT. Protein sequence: CATSTTILGTEAFF.

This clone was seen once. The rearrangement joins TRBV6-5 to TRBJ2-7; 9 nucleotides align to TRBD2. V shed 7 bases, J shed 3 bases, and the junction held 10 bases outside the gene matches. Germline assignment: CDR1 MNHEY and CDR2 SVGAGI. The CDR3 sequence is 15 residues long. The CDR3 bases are TGTGCCAGCATGAGGGGCGCGGGGGGGATCTACGAGCAGTACTTC. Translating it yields CASMRGAGGIYEQYF.

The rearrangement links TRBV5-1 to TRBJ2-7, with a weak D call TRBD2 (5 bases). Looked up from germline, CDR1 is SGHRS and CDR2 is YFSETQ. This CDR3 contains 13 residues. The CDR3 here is CPNLDSHPYEQYF. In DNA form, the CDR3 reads TGCCCAAACCTGGACTCGCACCCTTACGAGCAGTACTTC.